The rows below give T cell receptor beta chains drawn from one sample of a study of blood T cell repertoires in COVID-19. Using immunoSEQ multiplex PCR, the repertoire was profiled, and TCRdb retains in-frame clones only, with some absent. The table includes about 130,000 clones, around 78% detected once. Sequencing was performed on peripheral blood. The receptors here all came from a human donor in a cohort sampled during active COVID-19. Each CDR3 is given with its conserved first and last residue. Each record gives: CDR3 DNA, CDR3 protein, clone size, J gene, D gene, V gene. D genes are given only for firm matches. Clone sizes are given selectively: once, few, many, or a class where the clone is expanded.

TGTGCCAGCAGCCCTCGACAGGGCAACACCGGGGAGCTGTTTTTT CASSPRQGNTGELFF few TRBJ2-2 TRBD1 TRBV11-2
TGTGCCAGCAGCCGTCTGGACTCTTACAATGAGCAGTTCTTC CASSRLDSYNEQFF . TRBJ2-1 . TRBV14
TGTGCCAGCCAGGGGGAGGCCTACGAGCAGTACTTC CASQGEAYEQYF . TRBJ2-7 . TRBV28
TGTGCCAGCAGCTCCGACAGAACCCTTTCCTACGAGCAGTACTTC CASSSDRTLSYEQYF . TRBJ2-7 . TRBV11-2
TGTGCCAGCAGTTCCACAGGGACAGGTCACAATGAGCAGTTCTTC CASSSTGTGHNEQFF . TRBJ2-1 TRBD1 TRBV6-5
TGTGCCAGCAGCTTAGTCATCGGAGTCTCAACCCCCCATGAGCAGTTCTTC CASSLVIGVSTPHEQFF . TRBJ2-1 . TRBV7-8
TGTGCCAGCAGCCAATCAGGCCTAGCGGGCTACACCTTC CASSQSGLAGYTF once TRBJ1-2 . TRBV16
TGTGCCAGCAGCTTAAGTTCCGGGAACACTGAAGCTTTCTTT CASSLSSGNTEAFF few TRBJ1-1 . TRBV7-3
TGTGCCAGCAGTTCGGGACAGCACTCGGGGGGCTACACCTTC CASSSGQHSGGYTF many TRBJ1-2 TRBD1 TRBV6-5
TGCGCCAGCAGCTTGGCTGGCACAGATACGCAGTATTTT CASSLAGTDTQYF . TRBJ2-3 . TRBV5-1
TGTGCCAGCTCACCGGGGACAGATAACTACGAGCAGTACTTC CASSPGTDNYEQYF . TRBJ2-7 TRBD1 TRBV18
TGCGCCAGCAGCTTGGGGGGGCAGGGTGATGGCTCACCCCTCCACTTT CASSLGGQGDGSPLHF medium-sized TRBJ1-6 . TRBV5-1
TGTGCCAGCAGCTCGGGACAGGGGGTTTATGGCTACACCTTC CASSSGQGVYGYTF once TRBJ1-2 TRBD1 TRBV5-4
TGTGCCAGCAGCTTCATTGGGGGGGACTCCTACGAGCAGTACTTC CASSFIGGDSYEQYF . TRBJ2-7 TRBD2 TRBV13
TGTGCCAGCAGTATGCCCAGCTCCTACGAGCAGTACTTC CASSMPSSYEQYF many TRBJ2-7 . TRBV28
TGTGCCAGCAGCCCCGGGGTACGGGAGACCCAGTACTTC CASSPGVRETQYF . TRBJ2-5 . TRBV7-8
TGTGCCAGCGCAGGTTCTATCAATCAGCCCCAGCATTTT CASAGSINQPQHF once TRBJ1-5 . TRBV2
TGTGCCAGCAGACCCCAGGAGGGGGCGGAAAACATTCAGTACTTC CASRPQEGAENIQYF . TRBJ2-4 . TRBV28
TGTGCCACCAGCAGAGATCGCTCTGGGGCCAACGTCCTGACTTTC CATSRDRSGANVLTF . TRBJ2-6 . TRBV15
TGTGCCAGCAGCTTAAGGCGTGGGCATCCGAACACTGAAGCTTTCTTT CASSLRRGHPNTEAFF . TRBJ1-1 . TRBV7-3
TGCGCCAGCAGTCGTAGGGGGACCCACGAGCAGTACTTC CASSRRGTHEQYF . TRBJ2-7 . TRBV10-1
TGTGCCAGCAGTTTTCTATCAGGAACCTTCCGCCTTGGCTACACCTTC CASSFLSGTFRLGYTF . TRBJ1-2 . TRBV6-5
TGTGCCAGCACAGACGACTTTTCTAGCACAGATACGCAGTATTTT CASTDDFSSTDTQYF . TRBJ2-3 . TRBV12-1
TGTGCCAGCAGTTTTGATGGAGGGGGCACCTACGAGCAGTACTTC CASSFDGGGTYEQYF . TRBJ2-7 . TRBV27
TGTGCCACGCCGAGGGTCAGATACTGGGAGTACTTC CATPRVRYWEYF few TRBJ2-7 . TRBV21-1
TGCGCCAGCTCAGGGTCCCAGAACTATGGCTACACCTTC CASSGSQNYGYTF . TRBJ1-2 . TRBV10-1
TGTGCCAGCTCACTCCTGAATCAGCCCCAGCATTTT CASSLLNQPQHF . TRBJ1-5 . TRBV18
TGTGCCAGCAGCTTAGAAACGCAGTACTACGAGCAGTACTTC CASSLETQYYEQYF . TRBJ2-7 . TRBV7-9
TGTGCCAGCAGTGACGGTCGCCGAGGGACCCAGTACTTC CASSDGRRGTQYF . TRBJ2-5 . TRBV6-1
TGCAGCGTTAGGCCACTAGAATTCGCGCAGTATTTT CSVRPLEFAQYF . TRBJ2-3 . TRBV29-1
TGTGCCTGGAAGCTGGGGCAACGAACCGGGGCCAACGTCCTGACTTTC CAWKLGQRTGANVLTF once TRBJ2-6 . TRBV30
TGTGCCAGCAGCGTGGACCCCGACGCGGACACTGAAGCTTTCTTT CASSVDPDADTEAFF . TRBJ1-1 . TRBV5-6
TGTGCCAGCAGCCAAGGACTAGCGGGGATCTCCTACGAGCAGTACTTC CASSQGLAGISYEQYF . TRBJ2-7 TRBD2 TRBV3-1/TRBV3-2
TGTGCCACCAGTGACACCAAGACAGGGCCCACAGATACGCAGTATTTT CATSDTKTGPTDTQYF . TRBJ2-3 TRBD1 TRBV24-1
TGTGCCAGCAGCTCACCGAGCGGGGACCAGTACTTC CASSSPSGDQYF . TRBJ2-5 TRBD2 TRBV12-3/TRBV12-4
TGTGCCAGCAGCCCACAGGAGACCCGCACAGATACGCAGTATTTT CASSPQETRTDTQYF . TRBJ2-3 . TRBV6-5
TGTGCCAGCTCCCCGGGAGGGATTGTCTATGGCTACACCTTC CASSPGGIVYGYTF . TRBJ1-2 . TRBV2
TGTGCCACCAGCGGTCCGGCGCGGACGGGGGACTTACAAGAGACCCAGTACTTC CATSGPARTGDLQETQYF . TRBJ2-5 . TRBV24-1
TGTGCCAGCAGCGTCCGACAGGGGCGGAACACTGAAGCTTTCTTT CASSVRQGRNTEAFF . TRBJ1-1 TRBD1 TRBV9
TGTGCCAGCAGCCCCTCCGGGGGGGCTAATTCACCCCTCCACTTT CASSPSGGANSPLHF . TRBJ1-6 . TRBV7-3
TGTGCCAGCTCACCTCGGACAGATTTGAATCAGCCCCAGCATTTT CASSPRTDLNQPQHF . TRBJ1-5 . TRBV18
TGTGCCAGCCGGTCCGGGACTAGCGGGGGGGGCCCCACAGATACGCAGTATTTT CASRSGTSGGGPTDTQYF few TRBJ2-3 TRBD2 TRBV2
TGTGCCAGCAGCACCCTCAGTCTCCCGGGGGAGCAGTACTTC CASSTLSLPGEQYF . TRBJ2-7 . TRBV6-5
TGTGCCAGCAGCACCTGGGTCGACAGGGGAATTGAACCCCAGCATTTT CASSTWVDRGIEPQHF . TRBJ1-5 . TRBV21-1
TGTGCCAGCAGCTTAGTCACAGGGATCGGGTCACCCCTCCACTTT CASSLVTGIGSPLHF . TRBJ1-6 . TRBV7-9
TGTGCCAGCAGTGAACGGGACAGAAGACTGAACACTGAAGCTTTCTTT CASSERDRRLNTEAFF . TRBJ1-1 TRBD1 TRBV6-1
TGTGCCAGTAGTACACGGACAGGGAATGAAAAACTGTTTTTT CASSTRTGNEKLFF . TRBJ1-4 TRBD1 TRBV19
TGTGCCAGCAGCGTCAACCGGGAGCATTGGGCGACCTATGGCTACACCTTC CASSVNREHWATYGYTF once TRBJ1-2 . TRBV9
TGCGCCAGCAGCCAAGCGACTAGCGGGGGGGCAGCCTACGAGCAGTACTTC CASSQATSGGAAYEQYF once TRBJ2-7 TRBD2 TRBV4-1
TGTGCCAGCACCGGGACAGCCTCTGGAAACACCATATATTTT CASTGTASGNTIYF . TRBJ1-3 TRBD1 TRBV2